These 11 T cell receptor beta chains were all obtained from the same sample, sequenced in a study of OX40 agonist ivuxolimab in advanced cancers. The method was immunoSEQ multiplex PCR; TCRdb's version includes in-frame clones alone and lacks a portion of them. The sample has about 37,000 clones; roughly four fifths are singletons. The sample in question was CD4+ or CD8+ T cells sorted from blood, obtained in a trial of the OX40 agonist ivuxolimab. These receptors were obtained from an adult with an advanced solid tumor such as melanoma, head and neck, liver or kidney cancer.

This chain connects TRBV5-4 to TRBJ2-1; 8 nucleotides align to TRBD1. The junction had 9 bases not matched to a gene; V was cut back by 0 bases and J by 10 bases. The CDR3 sequence is 15 residues long. Germline V CDR1 and CDR2: SGHNT, YYREEE (reference sequence). This chain's CDR3 is CASSLGGQGEREQFF. The CDR3 DNA sequence: TGTGCCAGCAGCTTGGGCGGACAGGGAGAAAGGGAGCAGTTCTTC.

This clone appeared a single time. V is TRBV5-4 and J is TRBJ2-5, with 12 bases aligning to TRBD2. With 3 bases clipped from V and 5 bases from J, the junction kept 5 bases outside the gene matches. Germline assignment: CDR1 SGHNT and CDR2 YYREEE (reference sequence). CDR3 length: 15 residues. CDR3 nucleotides: TGTGCCAGCAGCTCTAGCGGGGGGGCCCAGGAGACCCAGTACTTC. Protein: CASSSSGGAQETQYF.

The CDR3 is CASSYAHSYEQYF. In DNA, the CDR3 is TGTGCCAGCAGTTACGCGCACTCCTACGAGCAGTACTTC. The genes are TRBV6-5 and TRBJ2-7; the D is unclear. V lost 2 bases, J lost 0 bases, and 5 bases lay in between. This CDR3 spans 13 amino acids. CDR1 and CDR2 from the germline V gene are MNHEY and SVGAGI.

The chain combines TRBV5-4 with TRBJ2-1; D remains unclear. The V gene's germline CDR1 is SGHNT and CDR2 YYREEE (reference sequence). V lost 4 bases and J 9 bases, leaving 14 bases between the germline ends. CDR3 length: 13 amino acids. The CDR3 DNA is TGTGCCAGCAGCCCTATTTTAGATACTGAGCAGTTCTTC. Encoded protein: CASSPILDTEQFF.

V usage is TRBV5-6 and J usage is TRBJ2-1; 7 bases align to TRBD1. Germline assignment: CDR1 SGHDT and CDR2 YYEEEE. This CDR3 comprises 17 residues. V trimming: 4 bases; J trimming: 5 bases; junction bases outside the gene matches: 15. The CDR3 here is CASSRGLDRVSNNEQFF. The CDR3 DNA reads as TGTGCCAGCAGCCGCGGGTTAGACAGGGTATCCAACAATGAGCAGTTCTTC. The full variable domain, rest sourced from reference TRBV5-6 and TRBJ2-1, is DAGVTQSPTHLIKTRGQQVTLRCSPKSGHDTVSWYQQALGQGPQFIFQYYEEEERQRGNFPDRFSGHQFPNYSSELNVNALLLGDSALYLCASSRGLDRVSNNEQFFGPGTRLTVL.

This clone was found many times. Other DNA variants within this sample encode the same CDR3. J is TRBJ1-5 and V is TRBV27, with D perhaps TRBD1 (5 bases). CDR3 length equals 15 residues. V was clipped by 2 bases and J by 1 base, with 9 bases between them. Germline values: CDR1 MNHEY, CDR2 SMNVEV (reference sequence). CDR3: CASSLMGTSNQPQHF. Here the CDR3 DNA reads TGTGCCAGCAGTTTAATGGGGACGAGCAATCAGCCCCAGCATTTT.

This rearrangement joins TRBV5-6 to TRBJ1-5, with D unresolved. The V and J ends lost 0 bases and 2 bases respectively, with 9 bases between them. The CDR3 has 15 residues. In germline, CDR1 is SGHDT, CDR2 YYEEEE. The DNA of the CDR3 is TGTGCCAGCAGCTTGGGCGGTACAGGCAATCAGCCCCAGCATTTT. Encoded protein: CASSLGGTGNQPQHF.

The V call is TRBV6-5, the J call TRBJ2-1; 9 bases map to TRBD1. The V gene end was trimmed by 2 bases and the J gene end by 6 bases; junction bases not matched to a gene: 5. Germline CDR1 reads MNHEY; CDR2 reads SVGAGI. CDR3 size: 15 residues. The DNA of the CDR3 is TGTGCCAGCAGTTACGACAGGGGGACGCGCAATGAGCAGTTCTTC. Its protein product is CASSYDRGTRNEQFF.

This chain connects TRBV6-5 to TRBJ1-2; D gene ambiguous. Germline CDR1 is MNHEY and CDR2 is SVGAGI. This CDR3 comprises 13 residues. V dropped 4 bases and J dropped 2 bases, with 8 bases sitting between them. CDR3 sequence (DNA): TGTGCCAGCAGTTCTGCAGCAAACTATGGCTACACCTTC. Its translation is CASSSAANYGYTF.

This chain connects TRBV4-2 to TRBJ1-2; 7 bases agree with TRBD1. This CDR3 region has 15 residues. Unmatched junction bases numbered 1, after V lost 0 bases and J lost 0 bases. Germline values: CDR1 LGHNA, CDR2 YNFKEQ. The CDR3 is CASSQETGPNYGYTF. CDR3 in DNA: TGTGCCAGCAGCCAAGAGACAGGGCCTAACTATGGCTACACCTTC.

As DNA, the CDR3 is TGTGCCAGCAGTTCAGGTCTAGCGAACGAGCAGTACTTC. Translated, it gives CASSSGLANEQYF. The chain uses TRBV6-5 and TRBJ2-7, with D possibly being TRBD2 (6 bases). From germline, CDR1 is MNHEY and CDR2 SVGAGI. This CDR3 has 13 residues. With 4 bases removed from V and 5 bases from J, the gap between germline ends came to 12 bases.